This T cell receptor beta chain stems from a study of blood T cell repertoires in COVID-19. Study background: Sample material is recorded as cDNA or gDNA derived from T cells, B-cell-depleted T cells, or PBMCs.

Germline V CDR1 and CDR2: SGDLS, YYNGEE. The CDR3 has 16 residues. Trimming removed 4 bases from V and 0 bases from J, with 13 bases in between. How the authors handled the data: Reference gene primer amplification gave nucleated cell count estimates. Only in-frame clones appear in the TCRdb table, and some are missing; sequencing was by immunoSEQ multiplex PCR. V, J and clone size are those of that table, while D and trimming were read from the DNA. The data contain approximately 90,000 clones, about 85% of them seen just once; the ten biggest clones take up around 25%. Material for sequencing was peripheral blood. V is TRBV9 and J is TRBJ2-2; D might be TRBD1 (7 bases). The clonotype was recovered from a man of 80 years or more with active or convalescent COVID-19. The CDR3 protein is CASSFSGGTNTGELFF. DNA of the CDR3: TGTGCCAGCAGCTTCTCAGGGGGGACGAACACCGGGGAGCTGTTTTTT.